The entry below describes one TCR beta chain. Its antigen is still unknown. No base quality values were provided; no much bigger clone lies one nucleotide off. The data originate from a study of CD8 T cells in Susac syndrome (dated by TCRdb to the late 2010s). The study in broad terms: The study used repertoire sequencing to test whether antigen drove CD8+ T cell activation and differentiation in Susac syndrome. Clonality of the CD8+ T cell repertoire was compared between more than 10 healthy donors, about 14 Susac syndrome patients and under 16 multiple sclerosis patients. Broader findings and caveats from the paper: The study acknowledged that relatively few individuals were included in the TCR sequencing and HLA analysis.

The germline V gene gives CDR1 as MGHRA and CDR2 as YSYEKL. The cysteine opens and the phenylalanine closes a CDR3 of 15 amino acids. Solely the CDR3 DNA is kept, with 45 bases framed from the first base. Trimming costs V 3 bases and J 0 bases, and their ends lie 12 bases apart. RNA was extracted using the RNeasy kit, and about 0.5 to 1 microgram was reverse transcribed with random hexamers. The immunoSEQ multiplex PCR assay, which covers 54 Vbeta and 13 Jbeta segments, was used to amplify TCR beta CDR3 regions. To correct PCR amplification bias, a synthetic template baseline was used for both primer optimization and computational correction. Per the source publication's procedure: Reads were assigned to V, D and J genes according to IMGT and analyzed in immunoSEQ Analyzer, with only productive sequences retained. To calculate clonality, Shannon entropy was normalized by log2 of the number of productive unique sequences and then subtracted from one. For each patient and control, public and private clones were evaluated among the 100 most prevalent clones. Susac-specific clones were defined as absent from healthy and MS cohorts, about 1,000 published viral clones and other ImmuneACCESS disease sequences. The public reads were quality trimmed at Q25 with fastp and then assembled into clones with MiXCR by TCRdb, keeping productive beta chains. One record per CDR3 amino acid sequence lists the most common genes and DNA. Clone size and V and J calls follow TCRdb, not the original study. Across this sample there are around 56,000 distinct CDR3 sequences, with approximately 92% seen only once. 0.2% of the sample lies in the top ten.

High-throughput TCR beta sequencing profiled peripheral blood CD8+ and CD4+ T cells from healthy donors, Susac syndrome patients and multiple sclerosis patients. Healthy donors were age- and sex-matched controls. Bulk CD8+ and CD4+ T cells were purified by magnetic negative isolation, while CD8+ TEMRA cells were enriched using FACS. Blood was collected in EDTA tubes and processed within 24 hours, with PBMCs isolated through density gradient centrifugation. PBMCs intended for TCR sequencing were frozen in liquid nitrogen and were later thawed in a 37 degrees C water bath. A purity of at least 90% was achieved for sorted or isolated CD4+, CD8+ and CD8+ TEMRA cells.

Sequenced sample: CD8+ T cells from PBMCs. The sequence was obtained from a human donor in good health. The chain joins TRBV4-1 to TRBJ2-7, with the D gene uncertain. The bases are TGCGCCAGCAGCCAGGGCGTCGTAAGCTCCTACGAGCAGTACTTC. It translates to CASSQGVVSSYEQYF.